Listed below are T cell receptor beta chains from one sample, sequenced in a study of response to subunit inactivated influenza vaccine. TCRdb analysed the RT-PCR reads with MiXCR anew, one entry per CDR3 protein. The data hold 590,000 or so distinct CDR3 sequences, with roughly 15% observed a single time. The sequences come from PBMCs from blood, collected around 15 days before vaccination. The receptors derive from a man between 50 and 59 years old who received an inactivated influenza vaccine. The CDR3 runs from the conserved cysteine through the conserved F or W.

cdr3_length j_call v_call cdr3_aa
17 TRBJ2-7 TRBV5-1 CASSVSFGGGTPYEQYF
17 TRBJ2-1 TRBV14 CASRRDWRSSSYNEQFF
15 TRBJ1-5 TRBV24-1 CATSDTRTGSKPQHF
16 TRBJ2-2 TRBV7-2 CASSLFLAGATGELFF
15 TRBJ2-1 TRBV9 CASSVSSGSYNEQFF
15 TRBJ1-1 TRBV18 CASSPGQDKNTEAFF
15 TRBJ2-7 TRBV27 CASKTSGGRSYEQYF
17 TRBJ2-3 TRBV7-9 CASSLGQGRSSTDTQYF
15 TRBJ2-2 TRBV28 CASDWGARGAGELFF
15 TRBJ1-6 TRBV12-3/TRBV12-4 CASSLSGAENSPLHF
13 TRBJ2-7 TRBV10-3 CAIRTSGSYEQYF
16 TRBJ2-3 TRBV7-7 CASSPDLARSTDTQYF
13 TRBJ2-7 TRBV14 CASSQELNREQYF
14 TRBJ1-2 TRBV4-3 CASSRTDSPPHYTF
15 TRBJ2-3 TRBV6-2/TRBV6-3 CASSAYRALFDTQYF
15 TRBJ2-7 TRBV5-1 CASSGGLAIAGEQYF
13 TRBJ2-1 TRBV7-9 CASSLWSSDEQFF
13 TRBJ2-3 TRBV6-2/TRBV6-3 CASRSTSTDTQYF
13 TRBJ2-4 TRBV12-3/TRBV12-4 CASSLAGKNIQYF
15 TRBJ2-7 TRBV20-1 CSASRGTDPSYEQYF
16 TRBJ2-5 TRBV7-8 CASSLGGGGSIETQYF
15 TRBJ2-5 TRBV4-1 CASSQPGQGRETQYF
14 TRBJ2-7 TRBV6-5 CASSSDRGQVEQYF
15 TRBJ2-1 TRBV20-1 CSARAGLGSYNEQFF
13 TRBJ2-3 TRBV6-2/TRBV6-3 CASIDGTRYTQYF
13 TRBJ2-5 TRBV20-1 CSARPQGRETQYF
14 TRBJ2-7 TRBV28 CASSFLAGGYEQYF
16 TRBJ2-3 TRBV9 CASSHPVAGADGTQYF
17 TRBJ2-2 TRBV20-1 CSARKPRQGRDTGELFF
15 TRBJ2-4 TRBV12-3/TRBV12-4 CASSPQGRGTHIQYF
14 TRBJ2-2 TRBV19 CASSWDRVTGELFF
12 TRBJ1-1 TRBV28 CASDLTEFKAFF
14 TRBJ2-5 TRBV12-3/TRBV12-4 CASSQGRVQETQYF
14 TRBJ2-2 TRBV12-3/TRBV12-4 CASSRTGVDGELFF
14 TRBJ1-2 TRBV6-5 CASSYSKVNYGYTF
16 TRBJ2-3 TRBV5-1 CASSPDRRRGTDTQYF
12 TRBJ1-1 TRBV11-2 CASSPGIVEAFF
14 TRBJ1-1 TRBV6-5 CASSYSPGNTEAFF
17 TRBJ1-5 TRBV4-2 CASSQSGGGLSNQPQHF
13 TRBJ1-5 TRBV6-1 CASSLHWDQPQHF
14 TRBJ2-5 TRBV2 CASSVSGGSTAQYF
12 TRBJ2-5 TRBV20-1 CSARQGGETQYF
13 TRBJ2-5 TRBV6-2/TRBV6-3 CASSFDRKGPQYF
13 TRBJ1-1 TRBV7-2 CASSLAQGAEAFF
14 TRBJ1-2 TRBV4-3 CASSLSTVSYGYTF
14 TRBJ2-7 TRBV10-3 CAISESGGFNEQYF
13 TRBJ1-1 TRBV29-1 CSVVAAGNTEAFF
13 TRBJ1-2 TRBV29-1 CSVGTGVRYGYTF
15 TRBJ2-3 TRBV10-3 CAISERLAGGDTQYF